This TCR beta chain came from a study of T cells in Graves' hyperthyroidism and ophthalmopathy. Looking at the study overall: Specimen type is peripheral blood, collected at initial diagnosis prior to any treatment. Study-level findings and limits: Blood shared most expanded thyroid clonotypes above 0.001. Onset of ophthalmopathy came a median roughly 6.5 months after the model predicted it.

The source material, RNA transcripts, was used to amplify TCR beta CDR3 regions. Researchers ran a first-round RT-PCR on the TCR CDR3 using the HTBI primer set. TCRdb passed the multiplex PCR reads through MiXCR, listing each CDR3 protein once. The sample consists of around 700,000 distinct CDR3 sequences, around a sixth of them appearing once. It was uncontrolled infection, other autoimmune disease, pregnancy or lactation that excluded patients. This clonotype was seen repeatedly, ten times or more. What it binds is unknown. CDR3 length equals 14 residues. V dropped 6 bases and J dropped 4 bases, with 15 bases sitting between them.

The TCR originated in a woman aged 50 to 60 with Graves' hyperthyroidism that later progressed to Graves' ophthalmopathy. The chain combines TRBV12-3 or TRBV12-4 with TRBJ1-1; D not certain. Material: blood. The CDR3 loop is CASSPLGGSTEAFF. The CDR3 DNA sequence: TGTGCCAGCAGCCCTCTCGGTGGAAGCACTGAAGCTTTCTTT.